The 30 T cell receptor beta chains below were found in one sample sequenced in a study of blood T cell repertoires in COVID-19 (dated by TCRdb to between 2020 and 2021). The receptor library was made with the immunoSEQ multiplex PCR assay. TCRdb took this table from immuneACCESS and kept in-frame rearrangements with V and J called. Such tables lack part of the clones; where checked against another copy, unresolved V genes explain under half of the gap, and the rest is unexplained. Counted in this sample were around 220,000 clones; roughly 84% of them appeared once. The leading ten clones occupy 5.5% to 7.5% of the sample. Sequencing used PBMCs or T cells enriched from blood (not recorded which). The receptors here all came from a woman between 40 and 55 years old who had recovered from COVID-19.

The chain has TRBV5-1 and TRBJ2-2; TRBD2 aligns across 8 bases. The CDR3 contains 16 residues. CDR1 SGHRS and CDR2 YFSETQ come from the germline V gene. The V segment lost 1 base and the J segment 6 bases; nucleotides outside the gene matches: 8. CDR3 region: CASSLPSGSPPGELFF. Here the CDR3 DNA reads TGCGCCAGCAGCTTGCCCAGCGGGAGTCCCCCCGGGGAGCTGTTTTTT.

The chain recombines TRBV28 with TRBJ2-1, with 9 bases identical to TRBD2. The CDR3 covers 12 residues. The V segment lost 7 bases and the J segment 8 bases; nucleotides outside the gene matches: 3. The germline V gene has CDR1 MDHEN and CDR2 SYDVKM. The CDR3 protein is CASTTSGHEQFF. CDR3 DNA: TGTGCCAGCACCACTAGCGGGCATGAGCAGTTCTTC.

The J gene is TRBJ2-3, the V gene TRBV4-1, with D perhaps TRBD2 (6 bases). CDR1 MGHRA and CDR2 YSYEKL come from the germline V gene. CDR3 length equals 15 residues. V was pared by 0 bases and J by 5 bases, with 12 bases between. CDR3 sequence: CASSQESLGGDTQYF. Written as DNA, the CDR3 is TGCGCCAGCAGCCAAGAAAGTCTGGGGGGAGATACGCAGTATTTT.

The rearrangement links TRBV25-1 to TRBJ1-6, with D possibly TRBD1 on 5 matching bases. Trimming shortened V by 4 bases and J by 7 bases, and 23 bases separated the two germline ends. Germline assignment: CDR1 MGHDK and CDR2 SYGVNS. The CDR3 is made up of 18 amino acids. CDR3 coding DNA: TGTGCCAGCAGTGCCCCTGCTTATGGGACGGCGGGGAATTCACCCCTCCACTTT. This encodes CASSAPAYGTAGNSPLHF.

The chain is built from TRBV7-2 and TRBJ2-5; 11 bases line up with TRBD2. From germline, CDR1 is SGHTA and CDR2 FQGNSA. J was trimmed by 4 bases and V by 0 bases; bases with no gene match: 16. The CDR3 loop spans 20 amino acids. CDR3 in DNA: TGTGCCAGCAGCTTAGCGATAGGTCTAGCGGGAGGCCTTCAGGGAGAGACCCAGTACTTC. Protein product: CASSLAIGLAGGLQGETQYF.

This clone has just one count. The chain combines TRBV5-4 with TRBJ2-1; 14 bases are a match to TRBD2. Per germline, CDR1 SGHNT and CDR2 YYREEE (reference sequence). There are 16 residues in the CDR3. V lost 3 bases, J lost 6 bases, and 5 bases stayed unmatched. The CDR3 spells CASSSGLAGEGNEQFF. CDR3 sequence (DNA): TGTGCCAGCAGCTCGGGACTAGCGGGAGAGGGCAATGAGCAGTTCTTC.

The rearrangement uses TRBV28 and TRBJ1-5; TRBD1 aligns across 9 bases. With 6 bases clipped from V and 9 bases from J, the junction kept 15 bases outside the gene matches. Per the germline V gene, CDR1 is MDHEN and CDR2 is SYDVKM. This CDR3 comprises 16 residues. CDR3 residues: CASRQSPIRGQGPQHF. For the CDR3, the DNA is TGTGCCAGCAGGCAATCCCCGATCAGGGGACAGGGGCCCCAGCATTTT.

This chain connects TRBV2 to TRBJ1-5; no clear D gene. Germline CDR1 reads SNHLY; CDR2 reads FYNNEI. Between the trimmed V and J ends, which lost 6 bases and 4 bases, there was a span of 10 bases. This CDR3 is built from 13 residues. The DNA for the CDR3 is TGTGCCAGCAGCCAGAACGATAATCAGCCCCAGCATTTT. It translates to CASSQNDNQPQHF.

The V call is TRBV18, the J call TRBJ1-1; 11 bases agree with TRBD1. This CDR3 has 19 residues. V was pared by 2 bases and J by 1 base, with 12 bases of the junction left unmatched. The germline CDR1 and CDR2 sequences are KGHSH and LQKENI. The CDR3 region has the DNA TGTGCCAGCTCACCAATAATTTCCCACGGGACAGGGGGGAACACTGAAGCTTTCTTT. Protein sequence: CASSPIISHGTGGNTEAFF. Filled out from reference TRBV18 and TRBJ1-1, the complete variable domain reads NAGVMQNPRHLVRRRGQEARLRCSPMKGHSHVYWYRQLPEEGLKFMVYLQKENIIDESGMPKERFSAEFPKEGPSILRIQQVVRGDSAAYFCASSPIISHGTGGNTEAFFGQGTRLTVV.

This clone was seen just once. V gene TRBV6-6 combines with J gene TRBJ1-1; D not certain. Germline V gene sequence: CDR1 MNHNY, CDR2 SVGAGI (reference sequence). The CDR3 extends over 13 amino acids. Trimming removed 10 bases from V and 0 bases from J, with 12 bases in between. Here the CDR3 reads CATSRFMNTEAFF. DNA for the CDR3: TGTGCCACCTCGCGCTTCATGAACACTGAAGCTTTCTTT.

V gene TRBV5-6 combines with J gene TRBJ2-2, with D perhaps TRBD2 (5 bases). CDR3 length: 14 amino acids. V was clipped by 4 bases and J by 5 bases, with 12 bases between them. Germline lookup yields CDR1 SGHDT and CDR2 YYEEEE. The DNA of the CDR3 is TGTGCCAGCAGCCCCCGACTACTAACCGGGGAGCTGTTTTTT. Protein sequence: CASSPRLLTGELFF. Full variable domain (outside the CDR3, taken from reference TRBV5-6 and TRBJ2-2): DAGVTQSPTHLIKTRGQQVTLRCSPKSGHDTVSWYQQALGQGPQFIFQYYEEEERQRGNFPDRFSGHQFPNYSSELNVNALLLGDSALYLCASSPRLLTGELFFGEGSRLTVL.

V gene TRBV2 combines with J gene TRBJ2-3, with D possibly TRBD2 on 6 matching bases. The length of the CDR3 is 16 residues. Trimming left V 7 bases short and J 1 base short, with 18 bases between. The germline V gene encodes CDR1 SNHLY and CDR2 FYNNEI. CDR3 residues: CASTRTPGTRTDTQYF. Written as DNA, the CDR3 is TGTGCCAGCACTCGAACCCCCGGGACTCGCACAGATACGCAGTATTTT.

The chain is built from TRBV7-2 and TRBJ2-1, with 10 bases matching TRBD2. Per the germline V gene, CDR1 is SGHTA and CDR2 is FQGNSA. The CDR3 has 18 residues. The junction had 13 bases not matched to a gene; V was cut back by 6 bases and J by 2 bases. CDR3 protein: CASSPKPSGREAYNEQFF. CDR3 coding DNA: TGTGCCAGCAGTCCAAAGCCTAGCGGGAGAGAGGCCTACAATGAGCAGTTCTTC.

This rearrangement joins TRBV19 to TRBJ1-6; D is unclear. The germline CDR1 and CDR2 sequences are LNHDA and SQIVND (reference sequence). This CDR3 comprises 14 residues. V was trimmed by 5 bases and J by 10 bases, leaving 15 bases between them. The CDR3 here is CASSEQAIGSPLHF. DNA of the CDR3: TGTGCCAGTAGTGAGCAGGCCATAGGATCACCCCTCCACTTT.

CDR3 sequence reads: CASSQDIEGSDEQFF. The CDR3, as DNA: TGCGCCAGCAGCCAAGATATCGAAGGAAGCGATGAGCAGTTCTTC. J is TRBJ2-1 and V is TRBV4-1, with unresolved D. With 0 bases removed from V and 8 bases from J, the gap between germline ends came to 14 bases. Looked up from germline, CDR1 is MGHRA and CDR2 is YSYEKL. CDR3 length equals 15 residues.

This clone appeared a single time. The V and J genes are TRBV7-9 and TRBJ2-3, with D possibly being TRBD2 (6 bases). The length of the CDR3 is 15 residues. Germline V CDR1 and CDR2: SEHNR, FQNEAQ (reference sequence). With 3 bases removed from V and 6 bases from J, the gap between germline ends came to 16 bases. The CDR3, as DNA: TGTGCCAGCAGCTTCCAATTCGGAGCGGGTGATACGCAGTATTTT. Its protein product is CASSFQFGAGDTQYF.

The genes are TRBV12-5 and TRBJ1-2, with D possibly TRBD1 on 6 matching bases. V was shortened by 3 bases and J by 4 bases, with 9 bases between the two germline ends. The CDR3 is 13 residues long. Germline V gives CDR1 LGHNT, CDR2 FRNRAP. The DNA for the CDR3 is TGTGCTAGTGGTTTCCCAGGGGCCTATGGCTACACCTTC. Its translation: CASGFPGAYGYTF.

This clone was detected once. The rearrangement uses TRBV6-5 and TRBJ2-7; 7 bases match TRBD1. Germline V gene data show CDR1 as MNHEY and CDR2 as SVGAGI. J gave up 2 bases and V 5 bases, and 3 bases lay outside the gene matches. This CDR3 has 13 amino acids. The CDR3 reads CASSPGTAYEQYV. CDR3 nucleotides: TGTGCCAGCAGTCCCGGGACAGCCTACGAGCAGTACGTC.

The chain is built from TRBV6-5 and TRBJ2-1; TRBD2 matches 13 bases. The CDR3 spans 16 residues. Germline V CDR1 and CDR2: MNHEY, SVGAGI. J gave up 0 bases and V 4 bases, and 0 bases lay outside the gene matches. CDR3 sequence reads: CASSWTSGSSYNEQFF. The CDR3 DNA follows: TGTGCCAGCAGTTGGACTAGCGGGAGCTCCTACAATGAGCAGTTCTTC.

The chain employs TRBV10-1 and TRBJ1-1, with 9 positions matching TRBD1. The germline V gene has CDR1 WNHNN and CDR2 SYGVQD (reference sequence). The junction had 1 base not matched to a gene; V was cut back by 0 bases and J by 5 bases. The CDR3 has 14 residues. The CDR3 sequence: CASSESGQGTEAFF. The CDR3 bases are TGCGCCAGCAGTGAGTCGGGACAGGGAACTGAAGCTTTCTTT.

The chain uses TRBV9 and TRBJ1-3, with 8 bases fitting TRBD1. V was pared by 2 bases and J by 4 bases, with 5 bases of the junction left unmatched. The CDR3 loop spans 15 amino acids. The germline gives CDR1 SGDLS, CDR2 YYNGEE. The CDR3 sequence is CASSVQGAEGNTIYF. CDR3 DNA: TGTGCCAGCAGCGTGCAGGGGGCGGAAGGAAACACCATATATTTT.

The chain links TRBV5-5 to TRBJ2-2; 7 positions agree with TRBD1. V shed 4 bases and J 1 base; nucleotides not matched to a gene: 7. This CDR3 region has 16 residues. Germline CDR1 and CDR2: SGHKS and YYEKEE (reference sequence). The CDR3 nucleotides are TGTGCCAGCAGCCCGGAATGGACAGGGAACACCGGGGAGCTGTTTTTT. Its translation: CASSPEWTGNTGELFF.

The rearrangement uses TRBV2 and TRBJ1-4, with D possibly TRBD1 on 6 matching bases. The CDR3 contains 15 residues. CDR1 and CDR2 from the germline V gene are SNHLY and FYNNEI. Trimming took 4 bases from V and 3 from J, leaving 12 bases between them. CDR3 bases: TGTGCCAGCAGTGGGACAGCGGGGGCTAATGAAAAACTGTTTTTT. Residues: CASSGTAGANEKLFF.

This rearrangement joins TRBV12-5 to TRBJ1-2; D might be TRBD1 (6 bases). The CDR3 loop spans 16 amino acids. Trimming left V 0 bases short and J 4 bases short, with 15 bases between. CDR1 and CDR2 from the germline V gene are LGHNT and FRNRAP. The CDR3 coding sequence is TGTGCTAGTGGTTTGGTACGAGGGGGGGCCCCCTATGGCTACACCTTC. The encoded protein is CASGLVRGGAPYGYTF.

The chain has TRBV10-2 and TRBJ1-5, with 10 bases lining up with TRBD1. The CDR3 is 15 residues long. The V gene end was trimmed by 6 bases and the J gene end by 3 bases; junction bases not matched to a gene: 5. Germline assignment: CDR1 WSHSY and CDR2 SAAADI. The CDR3 loop reads CASRTGTGANQPQHF. In nucleotides, the CDR3 is TGCGCCAGCAGGACGGGGACAGGGGCCAATCAGCCCCAGCATTTT.

The chain joins TRBV3-1 (or the pseudogene TRBV3-2) to TRBJ1-4, with TRBD1 matching over 9 bases. This CDR3 has 14 residues. V gave up 7 bases and J gave up 5 bases; unmatched junction bases: 5. Germline lookup yields CDR1 LGHDT and CDR2 YNNKEL (reference sequence). CDR3 sequence reads: CASTRQGGNEKLFF. CDR3 DNA sequence: TGTGCCAGCACGCGACAGGGGGGGAATGAAAAACTGTTTTTT.

The rearrangement uses TRBV4-3 and TRBJ2-3; 9 bases are a match to TRBD1. Germline-derived CDR1 and CDR2 are LGHNA and YSLEER. The CDR3 length is 15 residues. The trim removed 7 bases at V and 2 bases at J, leaving 7 bases unmatched. CDR3 bases: TGCGCCAGCAAGGAAGGGACAGGGCTCACAGATACGCAGTATTTT. Translated, it gives CASKEGTGLTDTQYF.

This chain links TRBV23-1 with TRBJ2-3, with TRBD1 matching over 7 bases. TRBV23-1 is marked as an open reading frame, function uncertain. This CDR3 is built from 17 residues. Trimming took 4 bases from V and 2 from J; bases not matched to a gene: 12. This CDR3 is CASSPRGQTSSTDTQYF. Here the CDR3 DNA reads TGCGCCAGCAGTCCAAGGGGACAGACCTCTTCCACAGATACGCAGTATTTT.

J is TRBJ2-2 and V is TRBV9; D might be TRBD2 (5 bases). Trimming removed 0 bases from V and 7 bases from J, with 16 bases in between. The V gene's germline CDR1 is SGDLS and CDR2 YYNGEE. The CDR3 consists of 16 residues. CDR3 sequence (DNA): TGTGCCAGCAGCGTAGTTCCCCCGGGGTCCGTCGGGGAGCTGTTTTTT. It specifies CASSVVPPGSVGELFF.

The J gene is TRBJ2-3, the V gene TRBV29-1; no clear D gene. The CDR3 covers 12 residues. Trimming cost V 4 bases and J 3 bases, with 8 bases left between them. CDR1 and CDR2 from the germline V gene are SQVTM and ANQGSEA. CDR3 in DNA: TGCAGCGTTGGGGCGCAAACAGATACGCAGTATTTT. As protein: CSVGAQTDTQYF.